Included here is one TCR beta chain sequence, with context. Its antigen remains unknown. Among the donors, all were Caucasian adults who lived in Nashville, Tennessee. A CD45RA+ naive subset and a CD45RA-negative memory subset were split from CD4+ cells. The CDR3 covers 15 residues. The germline gives CDR1 MNHEY, CDR2 SMNVEV (reference sequence). Germline trimming cut 1 base from V and 2 bases from J; bases unmatched to any gene: 4. Execution of the assay was at deep level. The data were produced by immunoSEQ multiplex PCR, yet TCRdb's version contains in-frame clones alone and is incomplete. The table has hundreds of thousands of clones, about three quarters seen once. The sample is drawn from a study of shared clonotypes between healthy human individuals. Whole-study results and caveats: In contrast to clonotypes shared by all four donors, non-shared clonotypes had lower generation probabilities.

The chain links TRBV27 to TRBJ2-7, with 8 nucleotides matching TRBD1. The sequenced sample consisted of memory CD4+ T cells sorted from blood. Subset reported: CD45RA-negative fraction. The origin of this receptor is a woman in her twenties or thirties in good health. The CDR3 protein is CASSLLGQAAYEQYF. The CDR3 DNA reads as TGTGCCAGCAGTTTATTGGGACAGGCCGCCTACGAGCAGTACTTC.